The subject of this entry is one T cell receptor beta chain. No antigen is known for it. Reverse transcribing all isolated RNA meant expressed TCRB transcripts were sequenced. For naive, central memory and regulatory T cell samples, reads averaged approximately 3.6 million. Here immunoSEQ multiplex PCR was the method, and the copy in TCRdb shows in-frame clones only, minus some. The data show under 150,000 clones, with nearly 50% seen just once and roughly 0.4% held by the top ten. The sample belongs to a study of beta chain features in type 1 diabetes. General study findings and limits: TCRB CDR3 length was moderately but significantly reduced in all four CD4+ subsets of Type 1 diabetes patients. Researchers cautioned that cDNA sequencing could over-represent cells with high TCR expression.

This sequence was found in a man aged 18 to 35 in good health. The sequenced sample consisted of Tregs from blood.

The CDR3 is CASYGINRDRKYF. As DNA, the CDR3 is TGTGCCAGTTACGGAATAAACCGGGACAGAAAGTACTTC. V usage is TRBV28 and J usage is TRBJ2-4; 7 nucleotides line up with TRBD1. After removal of 9 bases from V and 14 bases from J, the junction contained 16 bases not matched to a gene. This CDR3 contains 13 residues. CDR1 and CDR2 from the germline V gene are MDHEN and SYDVKM.